This T cell receptor beta chain was captured by sequencing in a study of T cell responses to AZD1222 COVID-19 vaccine. About the study: Combined were second doses at about 4 or about 12 weeks.

V was cut by 0 bases and J by 2 bases, with 7 bases left in between. Germline V gives CDR1 LGHDT, CDR2 YNNKEL (reference sequence). The CDR3 sequence is 14 residues long. Here immunoSEQ multiplex PCR was the method, and the copy in TCRdb shows in-frame clones only, minus some. The repertoire consists of 95,000 to 150,000 clones, with over 75% occurring once and the leading ten covering around 9.4%. Worth noting for this clone: Its specificity is unknown.

Study observations and caveats: Donor demographics were predominantly white British with a female majority; clonal diversity may be underestimated.

The chain joins TRBV3-1 (or the pseudogene TRBV3-2) to TRBJ1-1; D unresolved. This TCR was sampled from an adult in good health. The sample here was peripheral blood, taken on day 0 of AZD1222 vaccination. CDR3 in amino acids: CASSQEAGNTEAFF. Written as DNA, the CDR3 is TGTGCCAGCAGCCAAGAGGCCGGTAACACTGAAGCTTTCTTT.